This TCR beta chain stems from a study of cytomegalovirus exposure and HLA in healthy donors. Overall study results and limits: Presence/absence analyses rested on an assumption that sequencing depth was roughly uniform across donors. A later analysis linked around 17,000 TCR beta sequences to HLA alleles at 0.05 false discovery rate.

As regards this clone: The antigen remains undetermined.

Likely unrecorded immune exposures existed in these nominally healthy donors. Trimming removed 3 bases at V and 2 bases at J, with 8 bases between. The CDR3 is 14 residues long. Germline CDR1 is MNHNS and CDR2 is SASEGT. Primers: 60 Vbeta forward and 13 Jbeta reverse. The data were produced by immunoSEQ multiplex PCR, yet TCRdb's version contains in-frame clones alone and is incomplete. This table has some 56,000 clones, 70% to 85% appearing once. Specimen: PBMCs. The source of this sequence is a man aged 50 to 60 in good health and CMV-seronegative. The V gene is TRBV6-1, the J gene TRBJ2-1, with D unresolved. This CDR3 is CASSEGSTYNEQFF. The CDR3, as DNA: TGTGCCAGCAGTGAGGGCTCAACCTACAATGAGCAGTTCTTC.